These 21 T cell receptor beta chains came from one sample sequenced in a study of human CD4 T cells and Enterobacteriaceae. Profiled with immunoSEQ multiplex PCR; TCRdb holds only in-frame clones, not every one. Of around 26,000 clones listed, roughly 80% are singletons. Memory CD4+ T cells were sorted as all CD4+ cells except CD45RA+CCR7+CD95- naive cells, over 98% pure. Sequenced sample: memory CD4+ T cells from blood. The receptors were sampled from a human donor in good health.

The V and J genes are TRBV19 and TRBJ1-2; 7 bases are shared with TRBD1. Germline V CDR1 and CDR2: LNHDA, SQIVND (reference sequence). J was trimmed by 1 base and V by 3 bases; bases with no gene match: 20. The CDR3 covers 20 residues. The CDR3 region is CASSIRLLGQAKQFNYGYTF. For the CDR3, the DNA is TGTGCCAGTAGTATCCGACTCCTCGGACAGGCGAAGCAATTTAACTATGGCTACACCTTC.

The rearrangement links TRBV18 to TRBJ1-3, with D tentatively TRBD1 (6 bases). CDR1 is KGHSH, CDR2 LQKENI, per germline. CDR3 length equals 15 residues. V was pared by 3 bases and J by 3 bases, with 12 bases between. The CDR3 coding sequence is TGTGCCAGCTCACCTACAGGGTTAGGTGGAAACACCATATATTTT. Translating gives CASSPTGLGGNTIYF.

The chain is built from TRBV5-1 and TRBJ2-1, with D maybe TRBD2 (6 bases). Germline V lookup: CDR1 SGHRS, CDR2 YFSETQ. Deletions cut 3 bases from V and 1 base from J, with 11 bases between. The CDR3 is 15 amino acids. The DNA of the CDR3 is TGCGCCAGCAGCTCTCGGGGGAGTTCCTACAATGAGCAGTTCTTC. Its translation is CASSSRGSSYNEQFF.

The chain uses TRBV19 and TRBJ2-1, with D tentatively TRBD1 (5 bases). Trimming pared 6 bases from V and 8 bases from J, leaving 17 bases between. CDR3 length: 14 residues. CDR1 is LNHDA, CDR2 SQIVND, per germline (reference sequence). The CDR3 spells CASRGLSWTDEQFF. The DNA of the CDR3 is TGTGCCAGTAGGGGGCTTAGTTGGACGGATGAGCAGTTCTTC. Full variable domain (missing parts from reference TRBV19 and TRBJ2-1): DGGITQSPKYLFRKEGQNVTLSCEQNLNHDAMYWYRQDPGQGLRLIYYSQIVNDFQKGDIAEGYSVSREKKESFPLTVTSAQKNPTAFYLCASRGLSWTDEQFFGPGTRLTVL.

The chain couples TRBV2 to TRBJ1-4; D unclear. V shed 5 bases and J shed 3 bases, with 13 bases lying between them. This CDR3 spans 15 amino acids. The germline V gene has CDR1 SNHLY and CDR2 FYNNEI. Here the CDR3 reads CASSRSTAPNEKLFF. CDR3 nucleotide sequence: TGTGCCAGCAGTAGATCGACGGCCCCTAATGAAAAACTGTTTTTT.

The rearrangement uses TRBV6-6 and TRBJ2-1; 8 bases agree with TRBD1. The CDR3 has 16 amino acids. From germline, CDR1 is MNHNY and CDR2 SVGAGI (reference sequence). V trimming: 6 bases; J trimming: 0 bases; junction bases outside the gene matches: 7. The CDR3 reads CASSRGQGDSYNEQFF. For the CDR3, the DNA is TGTGCCAGCAGCCGAGGACAGGGAGACTCCTACAATGAGCAGTTCTTC.

CDR3 protein: CASRGLQGNTEAFF. The DNA for the CDR3 is TGCGCCAGCAGGGGATTACAGGGTAACACTGAAGCTTTCTTT. This chain connects TRBV10-2 to TRBJ1-1, with D perhaps TRBD1 (6 bases). Germline V gene sequence: CDR1 WSHSY, CDR2 SAAADI. The V end lost 6 bases, the J end lost 2 bases, and 13 bases lay between the germline ends. This CDR3 is built from 14 residues.

The chain uses TRBV11-2 and TRBJ1-1; TRBD1 aligns across 8 bases. Germline V gene data show CDR1 as SGHAT and CDR2 as FQNNGV. Trimming cost V 5 bases and J 3 bases; bases outside gene matches: 5. The CDR3 extends over 14 amino acids. CDR3 DNA: TGTGCCAGCAGCCAGGGGGCGGTTTACACTGAAGCTTTCTTT. Its translation: CASSQGAVYTEAFF.

The chain employs TRBV7-2 and TRBJ1-3; TRBD1 might be the D (6 bases). V was cut by 5 bases and J by 0 bases, with 11 bases left in between. The CDR3 loop spans 15 amino acids. The germline CDR1 and CDR2 sequences are SGHTA and FQGNSA. The CDR3 loop reads CASSPQGSSGNTIYF. CDR3 sequence (DNA): TGTGCCAGCAGCCCACAGGGTTCCTCTGGAAACACCATATATTTT.

The rearrangement links TRBV7-9 to TRBJ2-3; maybe TRBD2 (5 bases). Germline lookup yields CDR1 SEHNR and CDR2 FQNEAQ (reference sequence). This CDR3 spans 16 amino acids. The germline V and J ends were trimmed by 5 bases and 5 bases, with 20 bases remaining between them. CDR3: CASSPARTGKGDTQYF. CDR3 nucleotide sequence: TGTGCCAGCAGCCCGGCGCGGACTGGTAAAGGAGATACGCAGTATTTT.

For this clone: Since no conserved phenylalanine or tryptophan closes the CDR3, a read error is the likely cause. No DNA is shown, since the ends of the CDR3 on it are uncertain; the CDR3 is the one TCRdb lists. The chain uses TRBV10-1 and TRBJ1-5; the table gives TRBD1 as D, unverified against the DNA. CDR1 and CDR2 (germline): WNHNN, SYGVQD (reference sequence). The CDR3 spans 13 residues, counting both ends. CDR3 sequence: CASSESGRGQVFY.

This chain joins TRBV28 and TRBJ1-5; 8 bases match TRBD1. The germline V gene has CDR1 MDHEN and CDR2 SYDVKM. J was trimmed by 7 bases and V by 4 bases; bases with no gene match: 12. The CDR3 has 16 amino acids. The CDR3 is CASSSGTQGAKQPQHF. Here the CDR3 DNA reads TGTGCCAGCAGTTCCGGGACCCAGGGGGCGAAACAGCCCCAGCATTTT.

The chain employs TRBV27 and TRBJ1-1; no clear D gene. The V and J ends lost 1 base and 3 bases respectively, with 6 bases between them. The CDR3 runs 13 residues. Germline V gene sequence: CDR1 MNHEY, CDR2 SMNVEV (reference sequence). The CDR3 reads CASSLWADTEAFF. The CDR3 coding sequence is TGTGCCAGCAGTTTATGGGCGGACACTGAAGCTTTCTTT.

The chain carries TRBV10-2 and TRBJ1-6; tentative D call: TRBD1 (6 bases). The CDR3 loop spans 18 amino acids. Trimming stripped 0 bases from V and 9 bases from J, with 21 bases between. Germline loops: CDR1 WSHSY, CDR2 SAAADI. CDR3 sequence reads: CASSESGGNSRGGSPLHF. CDR3 bases: TGCGCCAGCAGTGAGTCGGGGGGCAATTCCCGAGGCGGTTCACCCCTCCACTTT.

The chain carries TRBV18 and TRBJ1-5, with D unclear. Germline V gene lookup returns CDR1 KGHSH and CDR2 LQKENI. The CDR3 contains 15 residues. Deletions cut 3 bases from V and 1 base from J, with 10 bases between. The chain's CDR3 is CASSPQQQSNQPQHF. The DNA for the CDR3 is TGTGCCAGCTCACCTCAACAGCAGAGCAATCAGCCCCAGCATTTT.

This clone has just a few counts. This chain connects TRBV19 to TRBJ1-4; a possible D gene is TRBD1 (5 bases). Trimming left V 7 bases short and J 5 bases short, with 11 bases between. There are 13 residues in the CDR3. Germline V gene sequence: CDR1 LNHDA, CDR2 SQIVND (reference sequence). The CDR3 here is CASTADTNEKLFF. CDR3 coding DNA: TGTGCCAGTACCGCGGACACAAATGAAAAACTGTTTTTT. The whole variable domain, filled in from reference TRBV19 and TRBJ1-4, reads DGGITQSPKYLFRKEGQNVTLSCEQNLNHDAMYWYRQDPGQGLRLIYYSQIVNDFQKGDIAEGYSVSREKKESFPLTVTSAQKNPTAFYLCASTADTNEKLFFGSGTQLSVL.

This clone was detected once. V usage is TRBV7-9 and J usage is TRBJ2-1, with D hard to call. Per the germline V gene, CDR1 is SEHNR and CDR2 is FQNEAQ (reference sequence). CDR3 length: 12 residues. The ends were cut back, 6 bases at V and 8 bases at J, with 11 bases in the middle. This CDR3 reads CASSFVVDEQFF. DNA for the CDR3: TGTGCCAGCAGTTTTGTAGTAGATGAGCAGTTCTTC.

J is TRBJ2-7 and V is TRBV27, with 8 bases lining up with TRBD1. The ends lost 4 bases at V and 2 bases at J; junction bases unmatched: 7. CDR3 length: 15 residues. CDR1 is MNHEY, CDR2 SMNVEV, per germline (reference sequence). The CDR3 nucleotides read TGTGCCAGCAGTTACAAGGGACAGGCCCCCTACGAGCAGTACTTC. This translates into CASSYKGQAPYEQYF.

This clone was observed a handful of times. The chain couples TRBV9 to TRBJ2-3, with D possibly being TRBD1 or TRBD2 (6 bases each). Germline lookup yields CDR1 SGDLS and CDR2 YYNGEE. The germline V and J ends were trimmed by 0 bases and 2 bases, with 13 bases remaining between them. The CDR3 runs to 16 residues. The CDR3 nucleotides read TGTGCCAGCAGCGTAGGGGGGGCCCCCCCCACAGATACGCAGTATTTT. It specifies CASSVGGAPPTDTQYF.

The V gene is TRBV11-1, the J gene TRBJ2-5; 8 bases line up with TRBD2. V dropped 7 bases and J dropped 4; count of bases not matched to a gene: 5. Per the germline V gene, CDR1 is SGHAT and CDR2 is FQDESV (reference sequence). This CDR3 has 13 amino acids. The CDR3 sequence: CASNLAGGETQYF. Here the CDR3 DNA reads TGTGCCAGCAATCTAGCGGGTGGAGAGACCCAGTACTTC.

This rearrangement joins TRBV19 to TRBJ1-5; 8 bases map to TRBD1. Germline CDR1 and CDR2: LNHDA and SQIVND (reference sequence). The trim removed 3 bases at V and 3 bases at J, leaving 10 bases unmatched. This CDR3 has 17 residues. CDR3 nucleotide sequence: TGTGCCAGTAGTATTGTGGCAGGGGGCTTCTACAATCAGCCCCAGCATTTT. Amino acids: CASSIVAGGFYNQPQHF.